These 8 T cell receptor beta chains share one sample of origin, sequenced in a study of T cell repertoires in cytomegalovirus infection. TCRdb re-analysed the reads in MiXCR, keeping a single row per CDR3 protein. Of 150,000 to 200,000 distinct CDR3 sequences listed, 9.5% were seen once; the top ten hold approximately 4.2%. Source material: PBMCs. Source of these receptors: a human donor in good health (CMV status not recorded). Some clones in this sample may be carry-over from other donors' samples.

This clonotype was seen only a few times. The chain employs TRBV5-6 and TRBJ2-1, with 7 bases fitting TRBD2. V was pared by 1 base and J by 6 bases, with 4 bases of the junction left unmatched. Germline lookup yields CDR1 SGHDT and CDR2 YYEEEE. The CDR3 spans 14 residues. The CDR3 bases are TGTGCCAGCAGCTTGCCGGGGACTACCAATGAGCAGTTCTTC. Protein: CASSLPGTTNEQFF.

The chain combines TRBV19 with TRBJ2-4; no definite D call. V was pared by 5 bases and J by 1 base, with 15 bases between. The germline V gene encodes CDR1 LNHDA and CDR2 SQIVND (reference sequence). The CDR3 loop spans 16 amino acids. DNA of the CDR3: TGTGCCAGTAGTTCGACCCTGGGGTTGGCCAAAAACATTCAGTACTTC. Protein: CASSSTLGLAKNIQYF.

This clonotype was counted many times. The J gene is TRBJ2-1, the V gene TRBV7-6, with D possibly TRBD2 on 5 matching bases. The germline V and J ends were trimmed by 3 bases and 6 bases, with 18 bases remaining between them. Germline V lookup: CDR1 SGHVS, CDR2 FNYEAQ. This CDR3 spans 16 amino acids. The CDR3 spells CASSFGGDGLSNEQFF. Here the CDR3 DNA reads TGTGCCAGCAGCTTCGGAGGAGACGGGTTATCCAATGAGCAGTTCTTC.

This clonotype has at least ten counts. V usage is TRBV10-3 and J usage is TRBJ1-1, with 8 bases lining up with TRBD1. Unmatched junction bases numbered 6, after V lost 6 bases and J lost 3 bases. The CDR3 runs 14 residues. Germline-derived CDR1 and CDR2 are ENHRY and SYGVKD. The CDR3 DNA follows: TGTGCCATCAGGATGGACAGGGAGTACACTGAAGCTTTCTTT. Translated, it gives CAIRMDREYTEAFF.

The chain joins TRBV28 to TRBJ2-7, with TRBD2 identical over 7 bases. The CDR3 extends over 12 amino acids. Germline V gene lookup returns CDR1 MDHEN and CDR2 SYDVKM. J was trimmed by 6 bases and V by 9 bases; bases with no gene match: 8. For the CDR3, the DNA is TGTGCCAGTAGACTAGCTTTGGGCGAGCAGTACTTC. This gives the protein CASRLALGEQYF. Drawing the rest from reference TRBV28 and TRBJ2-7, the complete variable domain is DVKVTQSSRYLVKRTGEKVFLECVQDMDHENMFWYRQDPGLGLRLIYFSYDVKMKEKGDIPEGYSVSREKKERFSLILESASTNQTSMYLCASRLALGEQYFGPGTRLTVT.

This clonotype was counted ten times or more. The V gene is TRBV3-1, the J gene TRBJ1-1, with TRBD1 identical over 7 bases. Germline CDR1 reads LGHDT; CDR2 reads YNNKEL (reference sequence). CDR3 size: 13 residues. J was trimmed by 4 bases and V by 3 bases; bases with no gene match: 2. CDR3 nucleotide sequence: TGTGCCAGCAGCCAGGCAGGGGGCACTGAAGCTTTCTTT. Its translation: CASSQAGGTEAFF.

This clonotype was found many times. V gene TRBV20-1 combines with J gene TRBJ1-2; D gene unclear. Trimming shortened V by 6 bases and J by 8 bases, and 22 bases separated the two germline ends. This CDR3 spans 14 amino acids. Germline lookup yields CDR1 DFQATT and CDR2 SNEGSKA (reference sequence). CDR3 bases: TGCAGTGCCAACAATCGTAGGGTACCCAACGGCTACACCTTC. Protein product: CSANNRRVPNGYTF.

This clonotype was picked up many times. The CDR3 region has the DNA TGTGCCAGCAGCCTTTCGGTTTTTAACTTGGGCTATGGCTACACCTTC. Amino acids: CASSLSVFNLGYGYTF. The chain uses TRBV27 and TRBJ1-2, with D unclear. V was cut by 6 bases and J by 4 bases, with 21 bases left in between. Germline V lookup: CDR1 MNHEY, CDR2 SMNVEV (reference sequence). This CDR3 has 16 residues.